These 28 T cell receptor beta chains came from one sample sequenced in a study of blood T cell repertoires in COVID-19. Profiling relied on immunoSEQ multiplex PCR, and the TCRdb table lists in-frame clones only, not all of them. The repertoire holds hundreds of thousands of clones, with just under 90% as singletons. The sample consisted of peripheral blood. All receptors derive from a woman in her 30s with COVID-19, enrolled during active disease.

V usage is TRBV9 and J usage is TRBJ1-3; 8 positions match TRBD1. The CDR3 totals 14 residues. CDR1 is SGDLS and CDR2 is YYNGEE in the germline V gene. The V gene end was trimmed by 3 bases and the J gene end by 1 base; junction bases not matched to a gene: 0. CDR3 residues: CASSDRGSGNTIYF. CDR3 in DNA: TGTGCCAGCAGCGACAGGGGGTCTGGAAACACCATATATTTT.

The rearrangement links TRBV27 to TRBJ2-1; the match to TRBD2 covers 11 bases. Germline loops: CDR1 MNHEY, CDR2 SMNVEV (reference sequence). The junction had 7 bases not matched to a gene; V was cut back by 8 bases and J by 7 bases. The CDR3 totals 14 residues. Here the CDR3 reads CASSYSGGANEQFF. The CDR3 bases are TGTGCCAGCTCATATAGCGGGGGGGCGAATGAGCAGTTCTTC.

CDR3 DNA sequence: TGTGCCATCAAAGGGGATTTGGAAAACATTCAGTACTTC. This gives the protein CAIKGDLENIQYF. The rearrangement links TRBV10-3 to TRBJ2-4; D perhaps matches TRBD1 (5 bases). Trimming stripped 7 bases from V and 5 bases from J, with 12 bases between. Per the germline V gene, CDR1 is ENHRY and CDR2 is SYGVKD. The CDR3 sequence is 13 residues long.

The chain couples TRBV6-5 to TRBJ2-5; 12 nucleotides agree with TRBD1. The CDR3 loop spans 15 amino acids. Germline lookup yields CDR1 MNHEY and CDR2 SVGAGI. V lost 5 bases and J lost 4; bases outside the gene matches: 5. The CDR3, as DNA: TGTGCCAGCAGTAGGGACAGGGGGCGCGGAGAGACCCAGTACTTC. Translated: CASSRDRGRGETQYF.

The chain uses TRBV4-1 and TRBJ2-6; the match to TRBD1 covers 8 bases. The V gene end was trimmed by 5 bases and the J gene end by 0 bases; junction bases not matched to a gene: 9. Germline values: CDR1 MGHRA, CDR2 YSYEKL. The CDR3 extends over 18 amino acids. DNA for the CDR3: TGCGCCAGCAGCGCCCGGAGACAGGGGTTCTCTGGGGCCAACGTCCTGACTTTC. Protein product: CASSARRQGFSGANVLTF.

The sample holds one count of this clone. This chain links TRBV2 with TRBJ1-2; 7 bases fit TRBD1. This CDR3 spans 14 amino acids. Germline V gene lookup returns CDR1 SNHLY and CDR2 FYNNEI. J gave up 4 bases and V 6 bases, and 8 bases lay outside the gene matches. CDR3: CASRADRAGYGYTF. The CDR3 nucleotides read TGTGCCAGCAGAGCCGACAGGGCGGGCTATGGCTACACCTTC.

The genes are TRBV2 and TRBJ2-5; no clear D. The germline CDR1 and CDR2 sequences are SNHLY and FYNNEI. Trimming took off 7 bases at V and 5 bases at J, with 8 bases between the two ends. This CDR3 contains 11 residues. The DNA of the CDR3 is TGTGCCAGCACCGCCAGGGAGACCCAGTACTTC. Translated: CASTARETQYF.

V gene TRBV6-4 combines with J gene TRBJ2-1; TRBD1 matches at 8 bases. The CDR3 extends over 15 amino acids. Germline V gene sequence: CDR1 MRHNA, CDR2 SNTAGT. J was trimmed by 4 bases and V by 3 bases; bases with no gene match: 5. CDR3 residues: CASSDGQGGYNEQFF. CDR3 DNA: TGTGCCAGCAGTGATGGACAGGGCGGATACAATGAGCAGTTCTTC.

This chain links TRBV6-5 with TRBJ1-2; 7 bases line up with TRBD1. CDR1 and CDR2 from the germline V gene are MNHEY and SVGAGI. This CDR3 region has 15 residues. J lost 1 base, V lost 6 bases, and 8 bases had no gene match. CDR3 sequence reads: CASSRYRQGNYGYTF. The CDR3 DNA is TGTGCCAGCAGCCGCTACCGACAGGGTAACTATGGCTACACCTTC.

V usage is TRBV5-6 and J usage is TRBJ2-7, with a weak D call TRBD2 (6 bases). This CDR3 comprises 14 residues. Looked up from germline, CDR1 is SGHDT and CDR2 is YYEEEE. V shed 2 bases and J shed 3 bases, with 12 bases lying between them. The CDR3 region is CASSFSGLNYEQYF. The CDR3 bases are TGTGCCAGCAGCTTTAGCGGATTAAACTACGAGCAGTACTTC.

The V and J genes are TRBV5-6 and TRBJ2-5; a possible D gene is TRBD1 (5 bases). This CDR3 has 13 amino acids. Trimming pared 1 base from V and 3 bases from J, leaving 7 bases between. Germline CDR1 is SGHDT and CDR2 is YYEEEE. The CDR3 here is CASSLRGEETQYF. In nucleotides, the CDR3 is TGTGCCAGCAGCTTGAGGGGCGAAGAGACCCAGTACTTC.

The chain couples TRBV18 to TRBJ2-1, with 9 bases that match TRBD2. CDR1 and CDR2 from the germline V gene are KGHSH and LQKENI. V lost 0 bases and J lost 6; bases outside the gene matches: 6. The CDR3 has 16 amino acids. The CDR3 DNA sequence: TGTGCCAGCTCACCACCGAGCGGGGGGCTTGTCAATGAGCAGTTCTTC. As protein: CASSPPSGGLVNEQFF.

V and J are TRBV7-8 and TRBJ1-1; D call uncertain. Per germline, CDR1 SGHVS and CDR2 FQNEAQ. V was trimmed by 1 base and J by 5 bases, leaving 11 bases between them. The CDR3 has 14 residues. The chain's CDR3 is CASSLGIRETEAFF. Here the CDR3 DNA reads TGTGCCAGCAGCTTAGGGATTCGGGAGACTGAAGCTTTCTTT.

Of note for this clone: Mismatch with germline at one junction end may stem from a read error. The J gene is TRBJ2-1, the V gene TRBV3-1 (or the pseudogene TRBV3-2), with 8 bases fitting TRBD2. The germline gives CDR1 LGHDT, CDR2 YNNKEL (reference sequence). This CDR3 has 15 residues. Here the CDR3 reads CASSQDRRVLAGLIF. The CDR3 DNA sequence: TGTGCCAGCAGCCAAGATAGGAGGGTGCTAGCGGGCCTGATCTTC.

The V call is TRBV10-1, the J call TRBJ1-1; 9 positions match TRBD1. Germline V gene sequence: CDR1 WNHNN, CDR2 SYGVQD (reference sequence). The CDR3 sequence is 14 residues long. Trimming removed 5 bases from V and 1 base from J; junction bases left unmatched: 2. The CDR3 here is CASSPGQGNTEAFF. The DNA of the CDR3 is TGCGCCAGCAGTCCGGGACAGGGGAACACTGAAGCTTTCTTT.

The table lists this clone with a count of one. The chain links TRBV10-3 to TRBJ1-1; the D gene is possibly TRBD1 (6 bases). V was trimmed by 8 bases and J by 4 bases, leaving 14 bases between them. Germline CDR1 is ENHRY and CDR2 is SYGVKD. The CDR3 covers 13 residues. The CDR3 nucleotides are TGTGCCATCTGCCAGGGGTGGAGCACTGAAGCTTTCTTT. Protein: CAICQGWSTEAFF.

Concerning this clone: This sample includes further DNA sequences coding for the same CDR3. The chain recombines TRBV12-3 or TRBV12-4 with TRBJ1-1; D is possibly TRBD1 (5 bases). Trimming took off 1 base at V and 4 bases at J, with 7 bases between the two ends. The CDR3 spans 13 residues. The CDR3 nucleotides read TGTGCCAGCAGTTTAGGGAGGGGCACTGAAGCTTTCTTT. Residues: CASSLGRGTEAFF.

The chain joins TRBV11-2 to TRBJ2-1; TRBD2 matches 11 bases. Germline CDR1 is SGHAT and CDR2 is FQNNGV. This CDR3 has 16 amino acids. V was clipped by 5 bases and J by 7 bases; unmatched bases: 10. Here the CDR3 reads CASSIYPSGGWNEQFF. Here the CDR3 DNA reads TGTGCCAGCAGCATCTACCCTAGCGGGGGGTGGAATGAGCAGTTCTTC.

V gene TRBV11-1 combines with J gene TRBJ1-2, with TRBD1 matching 10 bases. Trimming cost V 5 bases and J 6 bases; bases outside gene matches: 6. The germline V gene encodes CDR1 SGHAT and CDR2 FQDESV (reference sequence). The CDR3 has 14 amino acids. The CDR3: CASSGDRGMHGYTF. DNA of the CDR3: TGTGCCAGCAGCGGGGACAGGGGAATGCATGGCTACACCTTC.

The rearrangement uses TRBV7-8 and TRBJ2-1; 10 bases align to TRBD2. This CDR3 is built from 14 residues. The germline CDR1 and CDR2 sequences are SGHVS and FQNEAQ. V shed 2 bases, J shed 8 bases, and the junction held 3 bases outside the gene matches. The CDR3 spells CASSLQRGGDEQFF. CDR3 DNA sequence: TGTGCCAGCAGCTTACAGCGGGGGGGCGATGAGCAGTTCTTC.

Here the CDR3 DNA reads TGTGCCAGTAGTACCCCTATCGTCGCCAGGGTCTCTGGCTACACCTTC. Translation gives CASSTPIVARVSGYTF. The chain employs TRBV19 and TRBJ1-2; perhaps TRBD1 as D (5 bases). The CDR3 contains 16 residues. V shed 4 bases and J shed 7 bases, with 22 bases lying between them. Germline-derived CDR1 and CDR2 are LNHDA and SQIVND (reference sequence).

V is TRBV24-1 and J is TRBJ2-2; perhaps TRBD1 as D (5 bases). Trimming cost V 4 bases and J 7 bases, with 6 bases left between them. Germline V lookup: CDR1 KGHDR, CDR2 SFDVKD. CDR3 length: 12 residues. CDR3 sequence reads: CATSDRVGELFF. CDR3 nucleotide sequence: TGTGCCACCAGTGACAGGGTCGGGGAGCTGTTTTTT.

The genes are TRBV7-9 and TRBJ1-1; D not resolved. The length of the CDR3 is 14 residues. Deletions cut 5 bases from V and 1 base from J, with 11 bases between. CDR1 is SEHNR and CDR2 is FQNEAQ in the germline V gene (reference sequence). The chain's CDR3 is CASSPLQSNTEAFF. In DNA, the CDR3 is TGTGCCAGCAGCCCCCTTCAGTCGAACACTGAAGCTTTCTTT.

V is TRBV28 and J is TRBJ1-4, with 9 bases fitting TRBD1. The length of the CDR3 is 15 residues. Germline trimming cut 3 bases from V and 4 bases from J; bases unmatched to any gene: 3. The germline V gene has CDR1 MDHEN and CDR2 SYDVKM. CDR3 protein: CASSFGTGLNEKLFF. The CDR3 DNA reads TGTGCCAGCAGTTTCGGGACAGGGCTTAATGAAAAACTGTTTTTT.

The genes are TRBV7-9 and TRBJ2-7, with a weak D call TRBD1 (5 bases). The germline V gene has CDR1 SEHNR and CDR2 FQNEAQ (reference sequence). This CDR3 spans 16 amino acids. V was shortened by 5 bases and J by 3 bases, with 20 bases between the two germline ends. CDR3 loop: CASSAEGAFKDYEQYF. The CDR3 region has the DNA TGTGCCAGCAGCGCAGAAGGGGCCTTTAAAGACTACGAGCAGTACTTC.

J is TRBJ2-1 and V is TRBV3-1 (or the pseudogene TRBV3-2), with TRBD2 as a possible D gene (6 bases). Between the trimmed V and J ends, which lost 1 base and 8 bases, there was a span of 18 bases. Per germline, CDR1 LGHDT and CDR2 YNNKEL (reference sequence). The CDR3 is 16 residues long. CDR3: CASSQVRLGLRYEQFF. The CDR3 DNA is TGTGCCAGCAGCCAAGTCCGCCTGGGACTTAGATATGAGCAGTTCTTC.

This clone qualifies as medium-sized. Other DNA sequences in this specimen translate into the identical CDR3. The V gene is TRBV10-2, the J gene TRBJ2-7; 10 nucleotides line up with TRBD1. The CDR3 is made up of 13 amino acids. Germline CDR1 is WSHSY and CDR2 is SAAADI. The J segment lost 3 bases and the V segment lost 4 bases, leaving 0 bases of the junction unmatched. The CDR3 nucleotides read TGCGCCAGCAGTGGGACAGGGGGCTACGAGCAGTACTTC. Translated: CASSGTGGYEQYF.

The gene calls are TRBV11-2 and TRBJ1-1; a possible D gene is TRBD1 (5 bases). This CDR3 is built from 15 residues. Germline V gene lookup returns CDR1 SGHAT and CDR2 FQNNGV. Trimming took 5 bases from V and 1 from J, leaving 14 bases between them. The CDR3 sequence: CASSLMAGPNTEAFF. The CDR3 DNA follows: TGTGCCAGCAGCCTCATGGCAGGGCCGAACACTGAAGCTTTCTTT.